This is a list of T cell receptor beta chains from one sample in a study of T cell responses to AZD1222 COVID-19 vaccine. Method: immunoSEQ multiplex PCR; TCRdb's copy keeps in-frame clones and lacks some. Of 110,000 to 150,000 clones in the sample, roughly 88% were seen once. The material was peripheral blood, obtained on day 0 of AZD1222 vaccination. Source of these receptors: an adult in good health. The CDR3 runs from the conserved cysteine through the conserved F or W. D genes are given only for firm matches. Clone size is stated in some rows and not others, as once, few, many or a class when expanded.

v_gene	j_gene	len	d_gene	abundance	CDR3nt	CDR3aa
TRBV11-3	TRBJ2-1	17	TRBD2	-	TGTGCCAGCAGCTTAGGTAGTCGGGGACTACACTACAATGAGCAGTTCTTC	CASSLGSRGLHYNEQFF
TRBV5-4	TRBJ1-6	15	-	-	TGTGCCAGCAGCTTGGACCCGACGGGAAATTCACCCCTCCACTTT	CASSLDPTGNSPLHF
TRBV25-1	TRBJ1-2	14	TRBD1	-	TGTGCCAGCAGTACTTACTCCTCAGGGGGTGAGTACACCTTC	CASSTYSSGGEYTF
TRBV11-2	TRBJ1-2	13	-	-	TGTGCCAGCAGCTTAGATGGTCTCTATGGCTACACCTTC	CASSLDGLYGYTF
TRBV23-1	TRBJ2-2	15	-	-	-	CASSWTLRRAGELFF
TRBV2	TRBJ1-1	14	-	-	TGTGCCAGCAGCCGGACCACGGTGAACACTGAAGCTTTCTTT	CASSRTTVNTEAFF
TRBV10-3	TRBJ2-2	16	TRBD2	-	TGTGCCATCAGTGATTCCGGGAGGGCCCCGGCCGGGGAGCTGTTTTTT	CAISDSGRAPAGELFF
TRBV5-1	TRBJ2-2	15	TRBD2	-	TGCGCCAGCAGCCCGGGACTAGCGGTCACCGGGGAGCTGTTTTTT	CASSPGLAVTGELFF
TRBV7-2	TRBJ2-7	14	TRBD1	-	TGTGCCAGCAGCTTGCCGGGACAGATATACGAGCAGTACTTC	CASSLPGQIYEQYF
TRBV6-2/TRBV6-3	TRBJ2-7	15	-	-	TGTGCCAGCAGCGGAGGGGTGTGGGACGGCTACGAGCAGTACTTC	CASSGGVWDGYEQYF
TRBV21-1	TRBJ2-7	10	-	-	TGTGCCAGCATCGGGCAGGGGCTGAGGTTC	CASIGQGLRF
TRBV9	TRBJ2-7	16	TRBD2	-	TGTGCCAGCAGCGCTGTCCCTACTAGCGGGTCCTACGAGCAGTACTTC	CASSAVPTSGSYEQYF
TRBV27	TRBJ2-3	12	-	-	TGTGCCAGCAGTTTACATGGCGATACGCAGTATTTT	CASSLHGDTQYF
TRBV5-4	TRBJ2-1	14	-	few	TGTGCCAGCAGCGTAGGTTATGCCTCAGATGAGCAGTTCTTC	CASSVGYASDEQFF
TRBV19	TRBJ1-3	17	-	-	TGTGCCAGTAGTATGCTCCGCGCTTCGAGCTCTGGAAACACCATATATTTT	CASSMLRASSSGNTIYF
TRBV7-6	TRBJ2-1	15	TRBD1	-	TGTGCCAGCAGCTTATTACAGGGGGCTTCTGGTGAGCAGTTCTTC	CASSLLQGASGEQFF
TRBV3-1/TRBV3-2	TRBJ2-2	17	TRBD1	-	TGTGCCAGCAGCCAAACGCCCAGGGGGACGAGCACCGGGGAGCTGTTTTTT	CASSQTPRGTSTGELFF
TRBV6-5	TRBJ2-1	14	-	-	TGTGCCAGCAGTTACTTAGGGTCCTACAATGAGCAGTTCTTC	CASSYLGSYNEQFF
TRBV4-2	TRBJ1-1	16	TRBD1	once	TGTGCCAGCAGCCAATTTCGCCCAGGGGGGAACACTGAAGCTTTCTTT	CASSQFRPGGNTEAFF
TRBV7-2	TRBJ1-6	14	TRBD1	-	TGTGCCAGCAGCATAGACAGGGGACATTCACCCCTCCACTTT	CASSIDRGHSPLHF
TRBV5-6	TRBJ1-2	12	-	few	TGTGCCAGCAGCTTCTATAGTAGTGGCTACACCTTC	CASSFYSSGYTF
TRBV7-2	TRBJ2-7	12	-	-	TGTGCCAGCAGCTTTAACTCCTACGAGCAGTACTTC	CASSFNSYEQYF
TRBV30	TRBJ1-4	12	-	-	TGTGCCTCGACCCAAAGCGCTGAAAAACTGTTTTTT	CASTQSAEKLFF
TRBV19	TRBJ2-3	15	TRBD1	-	TGTGCCAGTAGTATTAGGGGGCAGGGCACAGATACGCAGTATTTT	CASSIRGQGTDTQYF
TRBV5-1	TRBJ1-1	14	-	-	TGCGCCAGCAGCTTGGCCGAGGGGGGCACTGAAGCTTTCTTT	CASSLAEGGTEAFF
TRBV7-2	TRBJ1-2	14	TRBD1	-	TGTGCCAGCAGACTATCAGGGGGCGCGGATGGCTACACCTTC	CASRLSGGADGYTF
TRBV6-6	TRBJ2-5	14	-	few	TGTGCCAGCAGTTACGGTACTAGGCAAGAGACCCAGTACTTC	CASSYGTRQETQYF
TRBV30	TRBJ1-6	16	-	-	TGTGCCTGGAGTGACCCGGGAAAACTATTCAATTCACCCCTCCACTTT	CAWSDPGKLFNSPLHF
TRBV27	TRBJ1-2	14	-	-	TGTGCCAGCAGTCAGGGGCTCGGCCTGGACGGCTACACCTTC	CASSQGLGLDGYTF
TRBV7-8	TRBJ1-2	17	TRBD1	-	TGTGCCAGCAGCTTATCATGGGGAACAGGGGGCGCGGGTGGCTACACCTTC	CASSLSWGTGGAGGYTF
TRBV9	TRBJ2-7	17	-	-	TGTGCCAGCAGCGTAGATCCACAGGCCACCATCTCCTACGAGCAGTACTTC	CASSVDPQATISYEQYF
TRBV6-5	TRBJ2-1	14	TRBD1	-	TGTGCCAGCAGTTTGGGGACAGGGGACAATGAGCAGTTCTTC	CASSLGTGDNEQFF
TRBV19	TRBJ1-5	16	-	-	TGTGCCAGTACAGGGGCCCACACCCGGGGCAATCAGCCCCAGCATTTT	CASTGAHTRGNQPQHF
TRBV4-2	TRBJ2-7	13	-	few	TGTGCCAGCAGCCAGAATCTCGTAGGAGAGCAGTACTTC	CASSQNLVGEQYF
TRBV5-5	TRBJ2-7	16	-	-	TGTGCCAGCAGCTTGGCCTTTTCCAGGGGATCCTTCGAGCAGTACTTC	CASSLAFSRGSFEQYF
TRBV5-1	TRBJ2-7	14	-	-	TGCGCCAGCAGCCCCTTAGATCTCACCTACGAGCAGTACTTC	CASSPLDLTYEQYF
TRBV29-1	TRBJ1-1	12	-	-	TGCAGCGTTGAAAGGGGGAACACTGAAGCTTTCTTT	CSVERGNTEAFF
TRBV3-1/TRBV3-2	TRBJ1-2	13	-	-	TGTGCCAGCAAGGAGGGAGAGTCCTATGGCTACACCTTC	CASKEGESYGYTF
TRBV20-1	TRBJ1-1	11	-	-	TGCAGTGCTAGGGGACAACAAGAAGCTTTCTTT	CSARGQQEAFF
TRBV7-9	TRBJ2-5	15	-	many	TGTGCCAGCAGCTTATCGGAGGGGCCGAAAGAGACCCAGTACTTC	CASSLSEGPKETQYF
TRBV19	TRBJ1-5	15	-	-	TGTGCCAGTAGTATAGCTGAATTAGGGGATCAGCCCCAGCATTTT	CASSIAELGDQPQHF
TRBV4-1	TRBJ2-7	16	TRBD1	-	TGCGCCAGCAGCCAAGGGCCGGACAGGGCTACCTACGAGCAGTACTTC	CASSQGPDRATYEQYF
TRBV7-9	TRBJ1-2	16	-	once	TGTGCCAGCAGCTTACTAACGGACCCTAGAGCATGGGGCTACACCTTC	CASSLLTDPRAWGYTF
TRBV19	TRBJ2-4	13	-	-	TGTGCCAGTATGGGAGTAGGCCAAAACATTCAGTACTTC	CASMGVGQNIQYF
TRBV11-2	TRBJ1-5	14	TRBD1	-	TGTGCCAGCAGCTTGAGCGGGACAGGCGGGCCCCAGCATTTT	CASSLSGTGGPQHF
TRBV6-2/TRBV6-3	TRBJ2-7	14	-	-	TGTGCCAGCAGTTACCACTCCGGGACCTACGAGCAGTACTTC	CASSYHSGTYEQYF
TRBV29-1	TRBJ2-7	13	-	few	TGCAGCGTTGTTGCCGGGAACACCTACGAGCAGTACTTC	CSVVAGNTYEQYF
TRBV30	TRBJ2-7	12	-	few	TGTGCCTGGAGTGACGTCCCCAACGAGCAGTACTTC	CAWSDVPNEQYF
TRBV7-9	TRBJ1-5	17	-	-	TGTGCCAGCAGCCCCCCAACGGGCAGGGCAAATGATCAGCCCCAGCATTTT	CASSPPTGRANDQPQHF
TRBV2	TRBJ1-5	14	-	once	TGTGCCAGCAATGGAGGGGGTGGCAATCAGCCCCAGCATTTT	CASNGGGGNQPQHF
TRBV19	TRBJ1-3	16	-	few	TGTGCCACCCAGATGAGCCGGGACCTAAGAAGAAACACCATATATTTT	CATQMSRDLRRNTIYF
TRBV2	TRBJ1-6	14	-	-	TGTGCCACGCTCCGGGACCAAGGGGATTCACCCCTCCACTTT	CATLRDQGDSPLHF
TRBV5-8	TRBJ1-5	15	TRBD1	-	TGTGCCAGTATGTTCAGGGGGCATTTCGGTCAGCCCCAGCATTTT	CASMFRGHFGQPQHF
TRBV28	TRBJ2-1	15	-	-	TGTGCCAGCAGTCCTAGGGGGGAGAGACTCAATGAGCAGTTCTTC	CASSPRGERLNEQFF
TRBV9	TRBJ2-1	15	-	-	TGTGCCAGCAGCGCCGGGACACTAGGCTACAATGAGCAGTTCTTC	CASSAGTLGYNEQFF
TRBV13	TRBJ1-6	15	-	-	TGTGCCAGCAGCTTAGAGGGACACATTAATTCACCCCTCCACTTT	CASSLEGHINSPLHF
TRBV12-3/TRBV12-4	TRBJ1-1	12	-	-	TGTGCCAGCAGTTTTTGGAACACTGAAGCTTTCTTT	CASSFWNTEAFF